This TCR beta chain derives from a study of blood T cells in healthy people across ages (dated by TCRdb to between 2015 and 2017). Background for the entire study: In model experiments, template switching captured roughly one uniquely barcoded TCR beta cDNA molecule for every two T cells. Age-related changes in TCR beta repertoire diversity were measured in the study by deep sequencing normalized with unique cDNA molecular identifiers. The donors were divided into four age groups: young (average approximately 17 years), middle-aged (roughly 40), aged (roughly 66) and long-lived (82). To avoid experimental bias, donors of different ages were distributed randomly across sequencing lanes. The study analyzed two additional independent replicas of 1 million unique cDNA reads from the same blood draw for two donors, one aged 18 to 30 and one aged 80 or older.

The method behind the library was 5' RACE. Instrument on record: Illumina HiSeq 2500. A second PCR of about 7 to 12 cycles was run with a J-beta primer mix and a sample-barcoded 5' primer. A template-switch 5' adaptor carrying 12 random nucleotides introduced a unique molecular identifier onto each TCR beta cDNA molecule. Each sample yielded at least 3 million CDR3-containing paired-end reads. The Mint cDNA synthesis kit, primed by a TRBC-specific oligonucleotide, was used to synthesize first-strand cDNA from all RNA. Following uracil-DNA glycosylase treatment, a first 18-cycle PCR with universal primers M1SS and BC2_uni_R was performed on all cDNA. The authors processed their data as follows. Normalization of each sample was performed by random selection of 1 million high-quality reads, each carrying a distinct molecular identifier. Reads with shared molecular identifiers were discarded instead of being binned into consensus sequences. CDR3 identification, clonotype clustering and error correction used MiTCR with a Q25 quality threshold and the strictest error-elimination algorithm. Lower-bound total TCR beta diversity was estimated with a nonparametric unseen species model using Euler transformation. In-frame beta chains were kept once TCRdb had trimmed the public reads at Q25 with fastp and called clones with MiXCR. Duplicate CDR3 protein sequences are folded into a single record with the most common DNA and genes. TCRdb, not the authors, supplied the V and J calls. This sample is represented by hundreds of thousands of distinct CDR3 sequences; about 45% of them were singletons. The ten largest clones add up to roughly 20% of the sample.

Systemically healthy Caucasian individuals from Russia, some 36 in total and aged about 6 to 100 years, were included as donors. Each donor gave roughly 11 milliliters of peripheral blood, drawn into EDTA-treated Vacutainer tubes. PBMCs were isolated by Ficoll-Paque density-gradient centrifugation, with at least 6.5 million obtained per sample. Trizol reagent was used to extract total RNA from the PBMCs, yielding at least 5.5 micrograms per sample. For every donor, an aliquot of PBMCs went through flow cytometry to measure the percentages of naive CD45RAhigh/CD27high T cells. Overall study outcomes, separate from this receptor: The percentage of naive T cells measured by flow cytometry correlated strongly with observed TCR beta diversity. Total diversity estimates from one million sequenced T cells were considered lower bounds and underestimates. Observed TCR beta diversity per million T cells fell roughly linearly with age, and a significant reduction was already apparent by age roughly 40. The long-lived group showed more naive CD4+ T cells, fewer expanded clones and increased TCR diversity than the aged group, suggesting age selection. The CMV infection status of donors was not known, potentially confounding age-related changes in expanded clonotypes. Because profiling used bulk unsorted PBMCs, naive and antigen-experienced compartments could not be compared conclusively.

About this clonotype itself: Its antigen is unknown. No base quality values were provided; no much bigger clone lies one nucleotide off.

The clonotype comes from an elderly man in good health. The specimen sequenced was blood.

CDR3 loop: CASIPTTDNYGYTF. In nucleotide form, the sequence is TGTGCCAGCATACCTACTACCGACAACTATGGCTACACCTTC. The chain links TRBV7-9 with TRBJ1-2; a confident D gene designation cannot be given. The CDR3 runs 14 amino acids, cysteine and phenylalanine included. Only the CDR3 portion is preserved as DNA: 42 bases, with reading frame beginning at the first base. V is pared back by 7 bases and J by 2 bases, with 14 bases lying between the germline termini. According to the germline V gene (reference sequence), CDR1 reads SEHNR and CDR2 reads FQNEAQ.